The present T cell receptor beta chain was sequenced within a study of cytomegalovirus exposure and HLA in healthy donors. Whole-study findings and limits: A likely sequencing artifact accounted for one observed cluster of highly shared sequence variants. HLA-A and HLA-B allele assignments for most subjects were reportedly predicted accurately using TCR beta sequences. The majority of CMV-associated TCR beta chains were reported as apparently HLA-restricted in a later analysis.

In the case of this clone: The antigen remains undetermined.

Both 60 Vbeta primers and 13 Jbeta primers went into the PCR. Data came from immunoSEQ multiplex PCR; TCRdb stores just in-frame clones and leaves some out. The data contain about 160,000 clones, over 60% of them seen just once; the ten biggest clones take up under 3.5%. Between the trimmed V and J ends, which lost 4 bases and 9 bases, there was a span of 17 bases. The germline gives CDR1 SGHRS, CDR2 YFSETQ. CDR3 length: 14 amino acids. This receptor was identified in a woman aged 30 to 39 in good health and CMV-seronegative. This sequence joins TRBV5-1 and TRBJ2-1, with D maybe TRBD1 (7 bases). The sample consisted of PBMCs. The CDR3 here is CASSRDSGGVEQFF. CDR3 nucleotides: TGCGCCAGCAGCCGGGACAGTGGCGGGGTTGAGCAGTTCTTC. The complete variable domain, with remaining parts taken from reference TRBV5-1 and TRBJ2-1, reads KAGVTQTPRYLIKTRGQQVTLSCSPISGHRSVSWYQQTPGQGLQFLFEYFSETQRNKGNFPGRFSGRQFSNSRSEMNVSTLELGDSALYLCASSRDSGGVEQFFGPGTRLTVL.